This T cell receptor (beta chain) came from a study of cytomegalovirus exposure and HLA in healthy donors. This CDR3 comprises 15 residues. V trimming: 2 bases; J trimming: 7 bases; junction bases outside the gene matches: 10. Germline assignment: CDR1 KGHSH and CDR2 LQKENI. The PCR used 60 Vbeta and 13 Jbeta primers. TCRdb keeps only in-frame clones here, not all; method: immunoSEQ multiplex PCR. The sample carries about 88,000 clones, about 90% recorded once. This TCR was recovered from a man between 18 and 35 years old in good health and CMV-seronegative. The chain couples TRBV18 to TRBJ2-7, with 8 bases lining up with TRBD2. The sequencing input was PBMCs. The CDR3 DNA reads as TGTGCCAGCTCACCAAAAGCGGGGGCCCTTGGGGAGCAGTACTTC. Amino acid sequence: CASSPKAGALGEQYF.